The 30 T cell receptor beta chains in this list originate from one sample, sequenced in a study of Graves' ophthalmopathy and Graves' hyperthyroidism (dated by TCRdb to between 2017 and 2018). TCRdb lists the instrument as Illumina HiSeq 2000. For repertoire sequencing, the TCR beta CDR3 regions were amplified from RNA transcripts. The first round of RT-PCR was done with HTBI primers and the Qiagen OneStep RT-PCR kit, and was followed by a second round of multiplex PCR, then size selection and purification. TCRdb reprocessing: public reads trimmed at Q25 with fastp, clones called with MiXCR, in-frame beta chains kept. Under each unique CDR3 protein, matching rows form one entry showing the most common genes and DNA. In all, the sample holds about 500,000 distinct CDR3 sequences, and 14% of those were seen once. The leading ten clones occupy around 9.8% of the sample. Material: blood. The receptor source for this set is a woman aged 25 to 39 with Graves' ophthalmopathy. Donor details come from another sample of the same person, matched by shared clones.

This clonotype was picked up many times. This chain joins TRBV2 and TRBJ1-5, with D unclear. Germline V gives CDR1 SNHLY, CDR2 FYNNEI. This CDR3 has 13 amino acids. V was shortened by 7 bases and J by 5 bases, with 12 bases between the two germline ends. CDR3 nucleotide sequence: TGTGCCAGCAATTCCTACAATGATCAGCCCCAGCATTTT. It is translated as CASNSYNDQPQHF.

Many counts were recorded for this clonotype. The CDR3 DNA follows: TGTGCCAGCAGTTTACCTCTGTCTGAAGCTTTCTTT. This sequence encodes CASSLPLSEAFF. J is TRBJ1-1 and V is TRBV12-3 or TRBV12-4; D is undetermined. V was trimmed by 2 bases and J by 6 bases, leaving 7 bases between them. The CDR3 consists of 12 residues.

This clonotype has a count of ten or more. The V and J genes are TRBV12-3 or TRBV12-4 and TRBJ1-3; D perhaps matches TRBD1 (5 bases). The V and J ends lost 4 bases and 0 bases respectively, with 16 bases between them. There are 17 residues in the CDR3. CDR3 coding DNA: TGTGCCAGCAGTTCTACCGTGGACGGGACCTCTGGAAACACCATATATTTT. This translates into CASSSTVDGTSGNTIYF.

This clonotype was observed many times. This chain joins TRBV29-1 and TRBJ1-1; D remains unclear. Trimming took off 4 bases at V and 1 base at J, with 10 bases between the two ends. This CDR3 spans 13 amino acids. Looked up from germline, CDR1 is SQVTM and CDR2 is ANQGSEA. The CDR3 DNA reads as TGCAGCGTTGGGGTGGGAAAGAACACTGAAGCTTTCTTT. It translates to CSVGVGKNTEAFF.

This clonotype was detected a few times. V gene TRBV2 combines with J gene TRBJ1-2; the match to TRBD1 covers 7 bases. Trimming at V came to 5 bases and at J to 8 bases, leaving 5 bases not matched to a gene. This CDR3 is built from 12 residues. From germline, CDR1 is SNHLY and CDR2 FYNNEI. CDR3 amino acids: CASSSKDRGYTF. CDR3 in DNA: TGTGCCAGCAGTTCTAAGGACAGGGGCTACACCTTC.

The chain is built from TRBV5-1 and TRBJ1-2, with D possibly being TRBD1 (6 bases). In germline, CDR1 is SGHRS, CDR2 YFSETQ. Trimming took off 3 bases at V and 3 bases at J, with 15 bases between the two ends. CDR3 size: 15 residues. The CDR3 reads CASSWGDTRDYGYTF. CDR3 in DNA: TGCGCCAGCAGCTGGGGGGACACCAGGGACTATGGCTACACCTTC.

This clonotype appeared many times. The chain links TRBV18 to TRBJ2-2; D not certain. Per germline, CDR1 KGHSH and CDR2 LQKENI. This CDR3 spans 13 amino acids. Between the trimmed V and J ends, which lost 8 bases and 5 bases, there was a span of 12 bases. In DNA, the CDR3 is TGTGCCAGCACGACCGGCAGGACCGGGGAGCTGTTTTTT. It yields the protein CASTTGRTGELFF. Full variable domain (missing parts from reference TRBV18 and TRBJ2-2): NAGVMQNPRHLVRRRGQEARLRCSPMKGHSHVYWYRQLPEEGLKFMVYLQKENIIDESGMPKERFSAEFPKEGPSILRIQQVVRGDSAAYFCASTTGRTGELFFGEGSRLTVL.

Many counts were recorded for this clonotype. This chain uses TRBV6-1 with TRBJ1-5; 9 nucleotides match TRBD1. The CDR3 loop spans 15 amino acids. The germline V gene encodes CDR1 MNHNS and CDR2 SASEGT. Unmatched junction bases numbered 4, after V lost 6 bases and J lost 1 base. This CDR3 reads CASRRQGESNQPQHF. In DNA, the CDR3 is TGTGCCAGCAGGCGACAGGGGGAGAGCAATCAGCCCCAGCATTTT.

This clonotype was observed many times. V gene TRBV20-1 combines with J gene TRBJ2-5; D might be TRBD1 or TRBD2, each matching 5 bases. V lost 3 bases, J lost 9 bases, and 20 bases lay in between. From germline, CDR1 is DFQATT and CDR2 SNEGSKA (reference sequence). The CDR3 covers 14 residues. CDR3 sequence reads: CSASRDDQLWAQYF. The CDR3 DNA reads TGCAGTGCTAGCCGGGACGACCAACTGTGGGCCCAGTACTTC.

Ten or more counts support this clonotype. The genes are TRBV12-3 or TRBV12-4 and TRBJ2-7; maybe TRBD2 (6 bases). V dropped 2 bases and J dropped 5 bases, with 13 bases sitting between them. The length of the CDR3 is 14 residues. CDR3 sequence reads: CASSLRRGTDEQYF. The DNA for the CDR3 is TGTGCCAGCAGTTTACGGAGGGGTACGGACGAGCAGTACTTC.

This clonotype was recorded at least ten times. The rearrangement uses TRBV6-5 and TRBJ2-5; no clear D. The germline gives CDR1 MNHEY, CDR2 SVGAGI. Trimming left V 4 bases short and J 5 bases short, with 17 bases between. This CDR3 has 15 residues. In DNA form, the CDR3 reads TGTGCCAGCAGTTCGTGGACCTCAATCCGGGAGACCCAGTACTTC. Translating it yields CASSSWTSIRETQYF.

This clonotype was seen more than once but under ten times. The chain uses TRBV11-3 and TRBJ2-5, with D maybe TRBD2 (6 bases). The germline CDR1 and CDR2 sequences are SGHNT and YENEEA. The CDR3 extends over 17 amino acids. V was shortened by 4 bases and J by 3 bases, with 21 bases between the two germline ends. The CDR3 DNA sequence: TGTGCCAGCAGCTCACACACTGGGGGACTCCAAAAAGAGACCCAGTACTTC. Translation: CASSSHTGGLQKETQYF.

CDR3 protein: CASSWERNQPQHF. In nucleotides, the CDR3 is TGTGCCAGCAGTTGGGAAAGAAATCAGCCCCAGCATTTT. J is TRBJ1-5 and V is TRBV28; D is unclear. This CDR3 is built from 13 residues. Looked up from germline, CDR1 is MDHEN and CDR2 is SYDVKM. V shed 4 bases and J shed 4 bases, with 8 bases lying between them.

This clonotype was counted at least ten times. This rearrangement joins TRBV20-1 to TRBJ2-7; weak D call: TRBD2 (6 bases). Trimming left V 0 bases short and J 3 bases short, with 15 bases between. This CDR3 has 15 amino acids. CDR1 is DFQATT and CDR2 is SNEGSKA in the germline V gene (reference sequence). The CDR3 is CSARDFTGENYEQYF. CDR3 in DNA: TGCAGTGCTAGAGATTTTACGGGAGAAAACTACGAGCAGTACTTC.

This clonotype was counted at least ten times. The chain links TRBV7-9 to TRBJ2-7, with D perhaps TRBD1 (5 bases). This CDR3 spans 14 amino acids. The V gene lost 1 base and the J gene lost 4 bases, with 11 bases spanning the gap. Germline V CDR1 and CDR2: SEHNR, FQNEAQ (reference sequence). CDR3 sequence reads: CASSLGTHQYEQYF. The CDR3 DNA follows: TGTGCCAGCAGCTTAGGGACACACCAGTACGAGCAGTACTTC.

In its sample, this clonotype was seen many times. V gene TRBV12-3 or TRBV12-4 combines with J gene TRBJ1-1, with D maybe TRBD1 (5 bases). V lost 7 bases and J 2 bases, leaving 11 bases between the germline ends. This CDR3 is 13 amino acids long. The CDR3 DNA follows: TGTGCCAGCAACAGACAGCTAAACACTGAAGCTTTCTTT. This gives the protein CASNRQLNTEAFF.

Many counts were recorded for this clonotype. This rearrangement joins TRBV2 to TRBJ2-7, with no clear D. V was clipped by 5 bases and J by 7 bases, with 9 bases between them. CDR3 size: 11 residues. Looked up from germline, CDR1 is SNHLY and CDR2 is FYNNEI. CDR3 bases: TGTGCCAGCAGTCTAAAGAGTGAGCAGTACTTC. This gives the protein CASSLKSEQYF.

This clonotype was observed a handful of times. The chain joins TRBV7-9 to TRBJ2-7, with 8 bases fitting TRBD1. The CDR3 runs 14 residues. Trimming took 3 bases from V and 2 from J; bases not matched to a gene: 3. CDR1 is SEHNR, CDR2 FQNEAQ, per germline (reference sequence). The CDR3 bases are TGTGCCAGCAGCTTCTCACAGGGGGCCTACGAGCAGTACTTC. This gives the protein CASSFSQGAYEQYF.

Ten or more counts support this clonotype. The chain employs TRBV20-1 and TRBJ2-7; D is possibly TRBD2 (5 bases). V lost 0 bases, J lost 0 bases, and 9 bases lay in between. The germline CDR1 and CDR2 sequences are DFQATT and SNEGSKA (reference sequence). CDR3 size: 14 residues. The CDR3 nucleotides read TGCAGTGCTAGAGATGGTCTAGCCTCCTACGAGCAGTACTTC. This gives the protein CSARDGLASYEQYF.

This clonotype was seen repeatedly, ten times or more. V usage is TRBV20-1 and J usage is TRBJ2-7, with D unclear. The CDR3 is made up of 12 amino acids. CDR1 and CDR2 (germline): DFQATT, SNEGSKA (reference sequence). V was cut by 3 bases and J by 3 bases, with 9 bases left in between. CDR3 in amino acids: CSASPEVYEQYF. CDR3 sequence (DNA): TGCAGTGCTAGTCCCGAGGTCTACGAGCAGTACTTC.

This clonotype came up many times. This chain links TRBV28 with TRBJ1-5; D call uncertain. Trimming stripped 10 bases from V and 0 bases from J, with 4 bases between. This CDR3 is 11 amino acids long. The germline CDR1 and CDR2 sequences are MDHEN and SYDVKM. The CDR3 region has the DNA TGTGCCACCAATAGCAATCAGCCCCAGCATTTT. Protein product: CATNSNQPQHF.

This chain joins TRBV25-1 and TRBJ2-7, with 10 bases fitting TRBD2. Germline V CDR1 and CDR2: MGHDK, SYGVNS. V shed 3 bases and J 0 bases; nucleotides not matched to a gene: 14. The CDR3 sequence is 19 residues long. CDR3 nucleotide sequence: TGTGCCAGCAGTGATTGGGGACTAGCGACCAGTGCCGCCTCCTACGAGCAGTACTTC. This translates into CASSDWGLATSAASYEQYF.

This clonotype occurred many times. The V gene is TRBV27, the J gene TRBJ1-1; 7 nucleotides agree with TRBD1. Unmatched junction bases numbered 10, after V lost 5 bases and J lost 7 bases. CDR3 size: 14 residues. Germline V gene data show CDR1 as MNHEY and CDR2 as SMNVEV (reference sequence). The CDR3 DNA reads TGTGCCAGCAGTCCAAGAAGGACAGGCGGTGAAGCTTTCTTT. It encodes CASSPRRTGGEAFF.

This clonotype was detected many times. V is TRBV9 and J is TRBJ1-3; TRBD1 agrees at 8 bases. The V gene end was trimmed by 1 base and the J gene end by 2 bases; junction bases not matched to a gene: 8. This CDR3 region has 17 residues. Germline values: CDR1 SGDLS, CDR2 YYNGEE. CDR3 amino acids: CASSVTQQGDPGNTIYF. The CDR3, as DNA: TGTGCCAGCAGCGTAACGCAACAGGGGGATCCTGGAAACACCATATATTTT.

With regard to this clonotype: In this CDR3 the conserved last residue, phenylalanine or tryptophan, is missing, so a read error is likely. This chain connects TRBV28 to TRBJ1-5; maybe TRBD1 (5 bases). Germline-derived CDR1 and CDR2 are MDHEN and SYDVKM. The CDR3 is 18 residues long. V was cut by 6 bases and J by 6 bases, with 27 bases left in between. The CDR3 DNA sequence: TGTGCCAGCAGCCCCGGGGGGAGCTCCCAGGGAGGTCCTCAGCCCCAGCATTCT. The encoded protein is CASSPGGSSQGGPQPQHS.

This clonotype was recorded many times. V and J are TRBV11-2 and TRBJ2-5, with D possibly being TRBD1 (6 bases). V shed 5 bases and J shed 4 bases, with 17 bases lying between them. The CDR3 is 15 amino acids. CDR1 SGHAT and CDR2 FQNNGV come from the germline V gene. CDR3 loop: CASSLTYRAAETQYF. As DNA, the CDR3 is TGTGCCAGCAGCCTGACATACAGGGCCGCAGAGACCCAGTACTTC.

This clonotype has only a few counts. The chain recombines TRBV30 with TRBJ1-1; D is unresolved. This CDR3 has 10 residues. The V end lost 7 bases, the J end lost 5 bases, and 8 bases lay between the germline ends. CDR1 and CDR2 from the germline V gene are GTSNPN and SVGIG (reference sequence). The CDR3 region has the DNA TGTGCCTCCTATTTTACTGAAGCTTTCTTT. Translation: CASYFTEAFF. The whole variable domain, filled in from reference TRBV30 and TRBJ1-1, reads SQTIHQWPATLVQPVGSPLSLECTVEGTSNPNLYWYRQAAGRGLQLLFYSVGIGQISSEVPQNLSASRPQDRQFILSSKKLLLSDSGFYLCASYFTEAFFGQGTRLTVV.

This clonotype was counted many times. The V gene is TRBV4-1, the J gene TRBJ1-5; D call uncertain. CDR1 and CDR2 from the germline V gene are MGHRA and YSYEKL. Trimming stripped 3 bases from V and 0 bases from J, with 6 bases between. This CDR3 is built from 14 residues. The CDR3 coding sequence is TGCGCCAGCAGCCAGTACTATAGCAATCAGCCCCAGCATTTT. Protein product: CASSQYYSNQPQHF.

This clonotype was counted many times. This chain joins TRBV7-3 and TRBJ1-2, with 9 bases aligning to TRBD1. The junction had 3 bases not matched to a gene; V was cut back by 4 bases and J by 6 bases. The CDR3 totals 13 residues. Germline V lookup: CDR1 SGHTA, CDR2 FQGTGA. CDR3 nucleotide sequence: TGTGCCAGCAGCTCAGGACAGGGGCATGGCTACACCTTC. Amino acids: CASSSGQGHGYTF.

As regards this clonotype: This sequence may be a read error, since a much larger clone differs from it by one base. The V call is TRBV4-2, the J call TRBJ2-5; no reliable D call. The CDR3 loop spans 13 amino acids. CDR1 is LGHNA and CDR2 is YNFKEQ in the germline V gene. The CDR3 DNA is TGTGCCAGCAGCTCGCCGATGTATGAGAGCCAGTACTTC. Protein: CASSSPMYESQYF.